Sequencing of this TCR beta chain was carried out in a study of spatial heterogeneity in lung cancer. Study at large: Among detected sequences, beta-chain ones consistently exceeded alpha-chain ones in number. In raw reads, more than 9.5 appearances on average were recorded for each unique TCR and UMI combination.

TCRdb analysed the 5' RACE reads with MiXCR anew, one entry per CDR3 protein. This sample has approximately 92,000 distinct CDR3 sequences; about an eighth occur once, and the top ten carry over 40%. V was pared by 5 bases and J by 3 bases, with 13 bases of the junction left unmatched. Looked up from germline, CDR1 is DFQATT and CDR2 is SNEGSKA (reference sequence). The CDR3 consists of 17 residues. Time point specified: sample taken at primary tumor resection. A total of more than 65 untreated early-stage non-small cell lung cancer patients served as donors. Unsorted whole RNA from tumor, nontumor lung or frozen PBMC underwent sequencing.

The source material was PBMCs, sampled at surgery. This chain connects TRBV20-1 to TRBJ2-1, with 10 bases aligning to TRBD2. The receptor was isolated from a male donor with early-stage non-small cell lung cancer. CDR3 residues: CSAPQPEREGIYNEQFF. CDR3 coding DNA: TGCAGTGCTCCACAACCCGAGCGGGAGGGGATCTACAATGAGCAGTTCTTC.